Included here is one T cell receptor (beta chain) sequence, with context. This receptor's antigen is unknown. No much larger clone is present one base from it, and per-base qualities are unavailable. Using the deep immunoSEQ assay, TCR CDR3 regions were amplified from genomic DNA by multiplex PCR. Extracted genomic DNA from each cell subset was distributed evenly across all wells of several immunoSEQ 96-well plates, and each plate was treated as a replicate. For sorted subsets, each replicate PCR was loaded with approximately 190 ng genomic DNA, equivalent to 30,000 or so T cell genomes. Purified libraries were quantified with a Qubit 3.0 fluorometer, sized on a Bioanalyzer 2100, and re-quantified with the KAPA Library Quantification kit. Every immunoSEQ 96-well plate was sequenced on a separate single-read 150-cycle Illumina NextSeq 550 flow cell. For the original study's pipeline: Because the immunoSEQ output held only junctional sequences and lacked quality scores, the filtering could not match the filtering applied to full-length reads. Sequences were annotated with PyIR, a Python wrapper for IgBLAST v1.9, and V/J genes and CDR3 were assigned using IMGT germline references. Any read was removed if the V/J assignment was weak (E-value above 1e-6), the CDR3 was missing, or the read contained stop codons, out-of-frame junctions, or ambiguous translated residues. V3J clonotypes were defined as sequences sharing an identical inferred V gene, J gene, and CDR3 amino acid sequence. The percentage overlap between two repertoires was calculated by dividing the number of shared unique clonotypes by the size of the smaller repertoire. Richness of each repertoire was evaluated using RTK rarefaction, the Chao1 estimator, and Recon v2.1 estimates of unobserved clonotypes. For all TCRbeta clonotypes obtained by the gDNA method from four donors, generation probabilities were computed with OLGA. What TCRdb holds here is the immuneACCESS table cut down to in-frame rearrangements. Part of the clones is not present; checked against another copy, under half of the missing clones reflect an unresolved V gene, and the others are unexplained. V, J and clone size derive from that table, while D and trimming were established from the DNA sequence. Here the sample has roughly 2.1 million clones; 90% to 95% occur a single time. The top ten clones comprise more than 1.5% of the sample.

Inclusive of the bounding cysteine and phenylalanine, the CDR3 is 16 residues long. Left in the record is the CDR3 DNA by itself, 48 bases read in frame from the first base. The V end gives up 4 bases and the J end 6 bases, leaving 12 bases in the junction not matched to a gene. The CDR1 and CDR2 encoded by the germline V gene (reference sequence) are SEHNR and FQNEAQ. CD8 naive samples consisted of CD45RO-negative cells that were positively selected for CCR7, yielding a CD45RA+CCR7+ population without TemRA cells. The donors were healthy, HIV-negative adults who had no recently reported acute infections or vaccinations. Every donor was a Caucasian adult living in Nashville, Tennessee, USA. Blood was collected by leukapheresis, and PBMCs were isolated by Ficoll-Histopaque density gradient centrifugation and then cryopreserved in liquid nitrogen vapor phase. Analytical flow cytometry was used to check the purity and quantity of every magnetically sorted T cell population. From each sorted fraction, genomic DNA was isolated and quantified by UV absorbance on a Nanodrop 2000c.

The sample comes from a study of shared clonotypes between healthy human individuals (dated by TCRdb to 2019 to 2021). Describing the broader study: The cohort included three men and a couple of women between 18 and 49 years of age. Different laboratories and diverse techniques were used to prepare libraries and sequence TCR repertoires, to increase sequencing depth and limit assay-specific biases. Per donor, three plates each were used for CD4 naive and CD4 memory, two for CD8 naive, and one for CD8 memory. The study deeply sequenced blood TCR repertoires of about 5 healthy adults to estimate repertoire size and the extent of clonotype sharing between individuals. Each donor's leukapheresis produced roughly between roughly 0.94 and 9.5 billion PBMCs.

Broader findings and caveats from the paper: Sampling was restricted to blood, and TCR repertoires in tissue are likely to differ from TCR repertoires in blood. When a handful of donors were compared, the shared fraction of clonotypes was around 4.6% for naive CD4, 3.5% to 4% for naive CD8, about 2.4% for memory CD4, and roughly 0.4% for memory CD8. Estimated clonotype richness was generally larger for naive than for memory subsets. Higher generation probabilities were observed for clonotypes shared by all four sorted-subset donors than for non-shared clonotypes. Based on pairwise subsampling, the degree of clonotype sharing among donors was expected to be affected by sequencing depth. Rarefaction of sorted-subset datasets indicated incomplete sequencing despite the large sequencing depth. Because the study included a small number of donors, the genetic and exposure-history diversity represented was limited.

The sequenced material came from naive CD8+ T cells from PBMCs. This specimen's cell subset or site label, per the study, means: CD45RA+CCR7+. The source of this sequence is a man between 18 and 35 years old in good health. Some clones in this sample may be carry-over from other donors' samples. The chain employs TRBV7-9 and TRBJ2-1; the central 7 bases match TRBD2. In nucleotides, the sequence is TGTGCCAGCAGCTCCTTCGCCCTAGCGGATACCAATGAGCAGTTCTTC. Its amino acids are CASSSFALADTNEQFF.